This T cell receptor (beta chain) was observed in a study of CD8+CD57+ T cells in acquired aplastic anemia. Whole-study context: The mean DNA yield obtained from sorted CD4+ and CD8+ cells came to approximately 3 ug. Whole-study results and caveats: The same twenty-nine CD8+ CDR3 sequences occurred in patients and in controls.

By flow cytometry, patients selected for sequencing had shown an expansion of CD8+CD57+ cells. Each patient had severe acquired aplastic anemia. No patient had been given any therapy when blood was sampled. CDR1 MNHEY and CDR2 SMNVEV come from the germline V gene (reference sequence). The length of the CDR3 is 18 residues. Trimming took off 2 bases at V and 2 bases at J, with 19 bases between the two ends. Turning to this clonotype: Its antigen remains unknown.

Genomic DNA was employed as the template in profiling TCR beta VDJ and CDR3. TCRdb re-called the reads with MiXCR, one entry per CDR3 protein. The sample holds 260,000 or so distinct CDR3 sequences, approximately 50% seen once. V and J are TRBV27 and TRBJ1-5; D perhaps matches TRBD1 (6 bases). The specimen was sorted CD4+, CD8+, or CD8+CD57+ T cells (not recorded which) from PBMCs. The sequence came from a human donor with aplastic anemia. Written as DNA, the CDR3 is TGTGCCAGCAGTTTAGTGACAGGTGCGTCTTGGCGCAATCAGCCCCAGCATTTT. The encoded protein is CASSLVTGASWRNQPQHF.